The T cell receptor beta chain under discussion was sequenced for a study of CD8 T cells in ankylosing spondylitis. This clonotype was counted ten times or more. Its antigen is not identified. Between the trimmed V and J ends, which lost 2 bases and 5 bases, there was a span of 11 bases. Germline lookup yields CDR1 SGDLS and CDR2 YYNGEE. CDR3 length equals 13 residues. TCRdb independently ran MiXCR on the 5' RACE reads; one entry per CDR3 protein. The data show more than 250,000 distinct CDR3 sequences, 7.5% to 9% seen once. Study findings and constraints: A motif in TCR beta, a set of seven to nine highly homologous variants, appeared characteristic of ankylosing spondylitis blood. Relatively rare in peripheral blood, disease-linked clones were also CD8+. Matched synovial fluid from ankylosing spondylitis patients was reported to be enriched for disease-linked clones.

This clonotype was obtained from a male donor with ankylosing spondylitis. The chain links TRBV9 to TRBJ2-7; D is possibly TRBD2 (6 bases). The sequenced sample consisted of blood, either unsorted or a sorted T cell fraction (not recorded which). In DNA form, the CDR3 reads TGTGCCAGCAGCGTCGTAACGGGAGACGAGCAGTACTTC. It is translated as CASSVVTGDEQYF.